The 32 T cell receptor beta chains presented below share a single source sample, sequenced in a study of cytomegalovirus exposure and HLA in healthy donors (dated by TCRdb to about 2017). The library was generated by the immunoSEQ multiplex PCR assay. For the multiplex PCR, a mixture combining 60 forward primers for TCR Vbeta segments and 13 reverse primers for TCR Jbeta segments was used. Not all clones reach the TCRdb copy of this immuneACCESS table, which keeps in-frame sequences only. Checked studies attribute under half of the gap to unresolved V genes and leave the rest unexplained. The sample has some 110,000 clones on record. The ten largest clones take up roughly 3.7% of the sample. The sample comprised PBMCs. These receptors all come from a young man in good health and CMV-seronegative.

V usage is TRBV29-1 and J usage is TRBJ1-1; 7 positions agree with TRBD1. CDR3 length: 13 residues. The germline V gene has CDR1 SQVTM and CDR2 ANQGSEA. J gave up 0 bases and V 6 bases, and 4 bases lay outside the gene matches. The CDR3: CSVATGLNTEAFF. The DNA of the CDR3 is TGCAGCGTCGCGACAGGGTTGAACACTGAAGCTTTCTTT. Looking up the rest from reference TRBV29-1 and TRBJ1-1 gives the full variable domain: SAVISQKPSRDICQRGTSLTIQCQVDSQVTMMFWYRQQPGQSLTLIATANQGSEATYESGFVIDKFPISRPNLTFSTLTVSNMSPEDSSIYLCSVATGLNTEAFFGQGTRLTVV.

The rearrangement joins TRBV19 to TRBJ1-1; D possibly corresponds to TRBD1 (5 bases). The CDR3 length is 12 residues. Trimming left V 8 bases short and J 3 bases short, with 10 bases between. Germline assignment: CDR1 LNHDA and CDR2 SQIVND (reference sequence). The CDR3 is CASARGYTEAFF. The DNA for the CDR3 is TGTGCCAGTGCAAGGGGCTACACTGAAGCTTTCTTT.

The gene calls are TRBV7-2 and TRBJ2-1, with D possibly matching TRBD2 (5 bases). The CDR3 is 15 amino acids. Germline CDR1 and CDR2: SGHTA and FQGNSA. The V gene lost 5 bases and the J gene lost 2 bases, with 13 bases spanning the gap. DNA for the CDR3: TGTGCCAGCAGCACCGGGTCGGGGACCTACAATGAGCAGTTCTTC. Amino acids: CASSTGSGTYNEQFF.

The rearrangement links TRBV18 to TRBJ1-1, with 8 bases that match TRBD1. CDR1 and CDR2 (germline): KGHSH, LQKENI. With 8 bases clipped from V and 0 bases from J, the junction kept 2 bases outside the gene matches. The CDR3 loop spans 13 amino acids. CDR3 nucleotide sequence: TGTGCCAGCCGACAGGGGATGAACACTGAAGCTTTCTTT. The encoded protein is CASRQGMNTEAFF.

In nucleotides, the CDR3 is TGTGCCAGCAGCTTAGTTGGGACAGGGGTAGAGACCCAGTACTTC. This encodes CASSLVGTGVETQYF. The V call is TRBV11-2, the J call TRBJ2-5, with 10 positions matching TRBD1. The CDR3 runs 15 residues. CDR1 and CDR2 from the germline V gene are SGHAT and FQNNGV. The junction had 3 bases not matched to a gene; V was cut back by 1 base and J by 4 bases.

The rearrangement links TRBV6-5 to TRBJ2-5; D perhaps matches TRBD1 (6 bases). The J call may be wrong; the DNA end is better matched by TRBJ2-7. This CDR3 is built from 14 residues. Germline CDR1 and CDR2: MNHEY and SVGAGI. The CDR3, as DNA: TGTGCCAGCAGTTACGTGGGGGCCTCCTACGAGCAGTACTTC. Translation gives CASSYVGASYEQYF.

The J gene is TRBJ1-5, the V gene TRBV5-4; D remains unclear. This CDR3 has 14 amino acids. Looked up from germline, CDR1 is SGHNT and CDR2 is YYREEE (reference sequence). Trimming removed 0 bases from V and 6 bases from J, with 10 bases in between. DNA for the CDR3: TGTGCCAGCAGCTTGGACGGAGCGACTCAGCCCCAGCATTTT. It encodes CASSLDGATQPQHF.

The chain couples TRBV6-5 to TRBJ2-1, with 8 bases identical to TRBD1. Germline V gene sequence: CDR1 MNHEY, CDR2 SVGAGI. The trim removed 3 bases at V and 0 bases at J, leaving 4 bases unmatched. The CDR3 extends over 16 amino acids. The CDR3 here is CASSYGTGGSYNEQFF. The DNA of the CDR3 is TGTGCCAGCAGTTATGGAACAGGGGGCTCCTACAATGAGCAGTTCTTC.

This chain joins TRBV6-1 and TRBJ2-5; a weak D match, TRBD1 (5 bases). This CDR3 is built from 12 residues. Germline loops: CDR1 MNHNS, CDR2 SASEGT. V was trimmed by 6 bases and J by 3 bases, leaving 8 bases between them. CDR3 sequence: CASRPGKETQYF. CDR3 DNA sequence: TGTGCCAGCAGGCCAGGGAAAGAGACCCAGTACTTC.

Written as DNA, the CDR3 is TGTGCCATCAGTCTAGCGGGGGACAATGAGCAGTTCTTC. Translation: CAISLAGDNEQFF. V and J are TRBV10-3 and TRBJ2-1; 10 bases match TRBD2. The CDR3 runs 13 residues. CDR1 is ENHRY, CDR2 SYGVKD, per germline. The ends lost 5 bases at V and 5 bases at J; junction bases unmatched: 0.

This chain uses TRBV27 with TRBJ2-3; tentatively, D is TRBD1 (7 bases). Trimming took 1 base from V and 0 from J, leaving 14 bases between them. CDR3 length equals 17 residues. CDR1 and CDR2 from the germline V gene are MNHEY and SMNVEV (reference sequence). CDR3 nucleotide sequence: TGTGCCAGCAGTTTATTTTCTCAGGGGGGCAGCACAGATACGCAGTATTTT. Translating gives CASSLFSQGGSTDTQYF.

CDR3 coding DNA: TGCAGCGTTGTGGAGTATAGCAATCAGCCCCAGCATTTT. Translating it yields CSVVEYSNQPQHF. The J gene is TRBJ1-5, the V gene TRBV29-1; D uncertain. Germline lookup yields CDR1 SQVTM and CDR2 ANQGSEA. This CDR3 region has 13 residues. The V and J ends lost 4 bases and 0 bases respectively, with 7 bases between them.

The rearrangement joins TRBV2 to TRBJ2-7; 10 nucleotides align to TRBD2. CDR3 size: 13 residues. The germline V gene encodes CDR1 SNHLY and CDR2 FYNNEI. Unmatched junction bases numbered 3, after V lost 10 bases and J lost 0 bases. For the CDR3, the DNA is TGTGCCACCCAGCGGGGGGGCTCCTACGAGCAGTACTTC. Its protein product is CATQRGGSYEQYF.

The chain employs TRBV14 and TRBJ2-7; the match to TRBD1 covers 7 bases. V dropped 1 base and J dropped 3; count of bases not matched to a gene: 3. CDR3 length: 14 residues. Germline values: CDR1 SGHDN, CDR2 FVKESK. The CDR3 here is CASSQVTGIYEQYF. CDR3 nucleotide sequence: TGTGCCAGCAGCCAAGTGACAGGGATCTACGAGCAGTACTTC.

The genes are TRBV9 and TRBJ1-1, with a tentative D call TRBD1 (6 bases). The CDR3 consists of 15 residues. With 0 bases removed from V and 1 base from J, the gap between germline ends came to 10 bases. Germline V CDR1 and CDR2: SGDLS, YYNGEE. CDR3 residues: CASSVDGRGNTEAFF. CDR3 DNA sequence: TGTGCCAGCAGCGTAGATGGCAGGGGGAACACTGAAGCTTTCTTT.

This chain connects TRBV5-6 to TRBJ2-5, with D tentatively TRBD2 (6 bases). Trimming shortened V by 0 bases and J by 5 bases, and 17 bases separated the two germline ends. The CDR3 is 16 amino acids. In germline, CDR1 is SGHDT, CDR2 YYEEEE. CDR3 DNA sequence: TGTGCCAGCAGCTTGGCCGAGGGACTTCAGGAGGAGACCCAGTACTTC. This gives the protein CASSLAEGLQEETQYF.

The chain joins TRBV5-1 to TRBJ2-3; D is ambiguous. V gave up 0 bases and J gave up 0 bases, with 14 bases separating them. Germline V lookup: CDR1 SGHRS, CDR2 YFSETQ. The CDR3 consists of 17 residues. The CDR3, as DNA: TGCGCCAGCAGCTTGGAGGTCCGGAGTTCTAGCACAGATACGCAGTATTTT. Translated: CASSLEVRSSSTDTQYF. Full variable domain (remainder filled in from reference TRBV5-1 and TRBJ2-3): KAGVTQTPRYLIKTRGQQVTLSCSPISGHRSVSWYQQTPGQGLQFLFEYFSETQRNKGNFPGRFSGRQFSNSRSEMNVSTLELGDSALYLCASSLEVRSSSTDTQYFGPGTRLTVL.

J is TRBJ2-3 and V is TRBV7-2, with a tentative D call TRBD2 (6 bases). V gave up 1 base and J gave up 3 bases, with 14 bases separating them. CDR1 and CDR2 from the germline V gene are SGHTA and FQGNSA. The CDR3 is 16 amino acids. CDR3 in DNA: TGTGCCAGCAGCTTAGTAGCCGGGGGTATAACAGATACGCAGTATTTT. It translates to CASSLVAGGITDTQYF.

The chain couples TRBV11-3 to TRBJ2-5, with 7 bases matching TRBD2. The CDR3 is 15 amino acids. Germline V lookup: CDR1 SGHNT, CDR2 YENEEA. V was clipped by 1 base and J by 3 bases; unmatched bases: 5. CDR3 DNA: TGTGCCAGCAGCTTAGGCGGGAGCATAAAAGAGACCCAGTACTTC. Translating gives CASSLGGSIKETQYF.

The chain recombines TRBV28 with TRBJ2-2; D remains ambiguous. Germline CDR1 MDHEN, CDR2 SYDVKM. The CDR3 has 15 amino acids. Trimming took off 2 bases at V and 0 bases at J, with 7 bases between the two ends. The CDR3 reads CASSLIVANTGELFF. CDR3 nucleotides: TGTGCCAGCAGTTTAATCGTCGCGAACACCGGGGAGCTGTTTTTT.

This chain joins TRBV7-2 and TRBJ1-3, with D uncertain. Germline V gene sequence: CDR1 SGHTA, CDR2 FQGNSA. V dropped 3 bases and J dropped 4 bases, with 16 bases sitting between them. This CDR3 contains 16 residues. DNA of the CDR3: TGTGCCAGCAGCTTGGCAGGCAGGCCGACAGGAAACACCATATATTTT. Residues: CASSLAGRPTGNTIYF. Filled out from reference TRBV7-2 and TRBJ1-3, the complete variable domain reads GAGVSQSPSNKVTEKGKDVELRCDPISGHTALYWYRQSLGQGLEFLIYFQGNSAPDKSGLPSDRFSAERTGGSVSTLTIQRTQQEDSAVYLCASSLAGRPTGNTIYFGEGSWLTVV.

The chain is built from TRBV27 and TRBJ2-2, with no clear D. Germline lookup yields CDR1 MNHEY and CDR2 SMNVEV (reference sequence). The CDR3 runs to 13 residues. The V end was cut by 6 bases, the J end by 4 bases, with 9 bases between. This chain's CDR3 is CASRLLSTGELFF. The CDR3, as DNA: TGTGCCAGCAGACTCCTAAGCACCGGGGAGCTGTTTTTT.

DNA for the CDR3: TGTGCCAGCAGCCCAGCGGGGGGCTCGGCCTACAATGAGCAGTTCTTC. Its translation: CASSPAGGSAYNEQFF. The chain is built from TRBV16 and TRBJ2-1, with 9 positions matching TRBD2. Germline values: CDR1 KGHSY, CDR2 FQNENV. With 4 bases clipped from V and 2 bases from J, the junction kept 6 bases outside the gene matches. CDR3 length: 16 amino acids.

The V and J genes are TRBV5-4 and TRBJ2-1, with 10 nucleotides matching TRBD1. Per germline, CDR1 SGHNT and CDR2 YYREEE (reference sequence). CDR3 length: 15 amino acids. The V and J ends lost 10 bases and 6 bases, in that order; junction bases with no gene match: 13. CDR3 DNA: TGTGCCCTCGGAGGGGGGGACAGGGGATTCAATGAGCAGTTCTTC. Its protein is CALGGGDRGFNEQFF.

CDR3: CASAPPGQGKGEQYF. The CDR3 DNA follows: TGCGCCAGCGCCCCACCGGGACAGGGTAAAGGCGAGCAGTACTTC. This chain links TRBV5-1 with TRBJ2-7, with 9 bases identical to TRBD1. V lost 7 bases, J lost 6 bases, and 14 bases stayed unmatched. This CDR3 spans 15 amino acids. Per germline, CDR1 SGHRS and CDR2 YFSETQ. The variable domain in full, with the rest retrieved from reference TRBV5-1 and TRBJ2-7, is KAGVTQTPRYLIKTRGQQVTLSCSPISGHRSVSWYQQTPGQGLQFLFEYFSETQRNKGNFPGRFSGRQFSNSRSEMNVSTLELGDSALYLCASAPPGQGKGEQYFGPGTRLTVT.

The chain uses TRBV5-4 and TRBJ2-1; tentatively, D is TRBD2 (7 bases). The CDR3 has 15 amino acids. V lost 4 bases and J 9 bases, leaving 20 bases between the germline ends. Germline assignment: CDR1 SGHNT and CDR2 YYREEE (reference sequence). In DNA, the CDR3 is TGTGCCAGCAGCCAAGGGGGGGGCGATAAAGGTGAGCAGTTCTTC. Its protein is CASSQGGGDKGEQFF.

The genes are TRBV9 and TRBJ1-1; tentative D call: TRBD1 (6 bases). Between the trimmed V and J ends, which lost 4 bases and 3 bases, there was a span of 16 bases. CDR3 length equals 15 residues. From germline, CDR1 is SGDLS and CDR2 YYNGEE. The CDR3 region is CASSIEVGGHTEAFF. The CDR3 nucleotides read TGTGCCAGCAGCATCGAGGTAGGGGGACACACTGAAGCTTTCTTT.

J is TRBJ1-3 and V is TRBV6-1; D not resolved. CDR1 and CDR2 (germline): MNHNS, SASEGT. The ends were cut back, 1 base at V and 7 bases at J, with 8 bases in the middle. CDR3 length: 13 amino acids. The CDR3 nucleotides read TGTGCCAGCAGTGAAGAATCTAGGAACACCATATATTTT. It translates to CASSEESRNTIYF.

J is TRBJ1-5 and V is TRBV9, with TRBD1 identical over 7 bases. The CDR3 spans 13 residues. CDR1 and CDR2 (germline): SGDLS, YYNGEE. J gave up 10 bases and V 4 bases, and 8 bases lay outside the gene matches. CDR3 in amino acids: CASSPRQGGPQHF. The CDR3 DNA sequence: TGTGCCAGCAGCCCCAGACAGGGAGGACCCCAGCATTTT. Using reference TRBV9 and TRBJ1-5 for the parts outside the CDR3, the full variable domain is DSGVTQTPKHLITATGQRVTLRCSPRSGDLSVYWYQQSLDQGLQFLIQYYNGEERAKGNILERFSAQQFPDLHSELNLSSLELGDSALYFCASSPRQGGPQHFGDGTRLSIL.

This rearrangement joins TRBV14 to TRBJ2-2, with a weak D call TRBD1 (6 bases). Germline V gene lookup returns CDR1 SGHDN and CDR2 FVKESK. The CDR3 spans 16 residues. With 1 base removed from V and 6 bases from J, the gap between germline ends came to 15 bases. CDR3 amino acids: CASSQGWGRLAGELFF. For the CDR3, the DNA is TGTGCCAGCAGCCAAGGCTGGGGGCGGTTGGCCGGGGAGCTGTTTTTT.

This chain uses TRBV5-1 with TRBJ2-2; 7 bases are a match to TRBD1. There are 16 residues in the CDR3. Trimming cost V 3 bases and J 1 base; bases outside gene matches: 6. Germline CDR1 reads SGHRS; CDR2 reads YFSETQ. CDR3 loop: CASSSSWTGNTGELFF. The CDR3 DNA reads TGCGCCAGCAGCTCGAGCTGGACAGGGAACACCGGGGAGCTGTTTTTT.

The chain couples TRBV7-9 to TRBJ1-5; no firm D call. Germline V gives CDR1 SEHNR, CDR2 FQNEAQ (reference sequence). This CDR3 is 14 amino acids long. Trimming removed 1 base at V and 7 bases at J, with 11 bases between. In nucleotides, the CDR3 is TGTGCCAGCAGCTTAGGAGGAGTGCCACAGCCCCAGCATTTT. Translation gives CASSLGGVPQPQHF.